The rows below give T cell receptor beta chains drawn from one sample of a study of Ad26.COV2.S vaccination and SARS-CoV-2 variants. Clones were sequenced by immunoSEQ multiplex PCR, and TCRdb holds only the in-frame ones, with some missing. The sample holds about 390,000 clones, 88% seen once. The input for sequencing was peripheral blood, taken in a trial of Ad26.COV2.S vaccine versus placebo. The receptors stem from a person between 18 and 65 years old who received the Ad26.COV2.S COVID-19 vaccine or a placebo. Each CDR3 is given with its conserved first and last residue. D genes are given only for firm matches. The size field is filled for only some rows; it gives once, few, many or a size class.

CDR3 length: 12
V gene: TRBV2
J gene: TRBJ1-4
clone size: .
D gene: .
CDR3 protein: CASKSTNEKLFF
CDR3 DNA: TGTGCCAGCAAATCAACTAATGAAAAACTGTTTTTT

CDR3 length: 15
V gene: TRBV4-1
J gene: TRBJ1-6
clone size: .
D gene: .
CDR3 protein: CASSPAETGSRPLHF
CDR3 DNA: TGCGCCAGCAGCCCCGCCGAAACAGGGAGTCGTCCCCTCCACTTT

CDR3 length: 16
V gene: TRBV15
J gene: TRBJ2-1
clone size: .
D gene: .
CDR3 protein: CATSRDAASSFHEQFF
CDR3 DNA: TGTGCCACCAGCAGAGATGCGGCTAGCAGTTTCCATGAGCAGTTCTTC

CDR3 length: 15
V gene: TRBV6-2/TRBV6-3
J gene: TRBJ2-7
clone size: .
D gene: TRBD2
CDR3 protein: CASSSAERGVYEQYF
CDR3 DNA: TGTGCCAGCAGTTCCGCGGAGCGGGGGGTCTACGAGCAGTACTTC

CDR3 length: 14
V gene: TRBV27
J gene: TRBJ1-4
clone size: .
D gene: TRBD1
CDR3 protein: CASSSDRGVEKLFF
CDR3 DNA: TGTGCCAGCAGCTCCGACAGGGGGGTTGAAAAACTGTTTTTT

CDR3 length: 13
V gene: TRBV2
J gene: TRBJ2-3
clone size: .
D gene: .
CDR3 protein: CASSVLAPRTQYF
CDR3 DNA: TGTGCCAGCAGTGTACTAGCTCCCCGGACGCAGTATTTT

CDR3 length: 14
V gene: TRBV7-2
J gene: TRBJ1-4
clone size: .
D gene: TRBD1
CDR3 protein: CASGTGTANEKLFF
CDR3 DNA: TGTGCCAGCGGTACCGGGACAGCAAATGAAAAACTGTTTTTT

CDR3 length: 14
V gene: TRBV2
J gene: TRBJ1-4
clone size: .
D gene: .
CDR3 protein: CASQRGKQGEKLFF
CDR3 DNA: TGTGCCAGCCAAAGAGGGAAACAGGGTGAAAAACTGTTTTTT

CDR3 length: 18
V gene: TRBV7-6
J gene: TRBJ1-1
clone size: .
D gene: TRBD1
CDR3 protein: CASSPFSTRDRSNTEAFF
CDR3 DNA: TGTGCCAGCAGCCCGTTTAGTACTAGGGACAGGTCGAACACTGAAGCTTTCTTT

CDR3 length: 13
V gene: TRBV7-8
J gene: TRBJ1-2
clone size: .
D gene: .
CDR3 protein: CASSSRVSNGYTF
CDR3 DNA: TGTGCCAGCAGCAGCAGGGTGTCTAATGGCTACACCTTC

CDR3 length: 14
V gene: TRBV6-5
J gene: TRBJ2-7
clone size: once
D gene: .
CDR3 protein: CASSKSGSSYEQYF
CDR3 DNA: TGTGCCAGCAGTAAATCGGGGAGCTCCTACGAGCAGTACTTC

CDR3 length: 16
V gene: TRBV5-1
J gene: TRBJ1-6
clone size: .
D gene: TRBD1
CDR3 protein: CASSPGQGSYNSPLHF
CDR3 DNA: TGCGCCAGCAGTCCGGGACAGGGCTCCTATAATTCACCCCTCCACTTT

CDR3 length: 11
V gene: TRBV5-4
J gene: TRBJ2-1
clone size: .
D gene: TRBD1
CDR3 protein: CASSWKGAQFF
CDR3 DNA: TGTGCCAGCAGCTGGAAGGGGGCGCAGTTCTTC

CDR3 length: 15
V gene: TRBV27
J gene: TRBJ2-5
clone size: .
D gene: TRBD2
CDR3 protein: CASSRAGGPGETQYF
CDR3 DNA: TGTGCCAGCAGCCGAGCGGGGGGGCCGGGAGAGACCCAGTACTTC

CDR3 length: 15
V gene: TRBV14
J gene: TRBJ2-6
clone size: few
D gene: .
CDR3 protein: CASSRGEIGANVLTF
CDR3 DNA: TGTGCCAGCAGTCGCGGGGAGATTGGGGCCAACGTCCTGACTTTC

CDR3 length: 15
V gene: TRBV5-1
J gene: TRBJ2-1
clone size: .
D gene: TRBD1
CDR3 protein: CASSLGGQGYNEQFF
CDR3 DNA: TGCGCCAGCAGCTTGGGGGGACAGGGGTACAATGAGCAGTTCTTC

CDR3 length: 17
V gene: TRBV10-3
J gene: TRBJ2-1
clone size: .
D gene: TRBD2
CDR3 protein: CAISDLAGEGSYNEQFF
CDR3 DNA: TGTGCCATCAGTGATTTGGCGGGGGAGGGGTCCTACAATGAGCAGTTCTTC

CDR3 length: 12
V gene: TRBV5-1
J gene: TRBJ1-2
clone size: .
D gene: .
CDR3 protein: CASSLDRNGYTF
CDR3 DNA: TGCGCCAGCAGCTTGGACAGGAACGGGTACACCTTC

CDR3 length: 12
V gene: TRBV18
J gene: TRBJ2-5
clone size: .
D gene: .
CDR3 protein: CASSPGNAPQYF
CDR3 DNA: TGTGCCAGCTCACCAGGGAATGCGCCCCAGTACTTC

CDR3 length: 16
V gene: TRBV12-5
J gene: TRBJ2-1
clone size: .
D gene: TRBD1
CDR3 protein: CASGPVQGARYNEQFF
CDR3 DNA: TGTGCTAGTGGTCCCGTTCAGGGGGCTAGGTACAATGAGCAGTTCTTC

CDR3 length: 17
V gene: TRBV7-9
J gene: TRBJ2-1
clone size: .
D gene: .
CDR3 protein: CASSSRLGGSLYNEQFF
CDR3 DNA: TGTGCCAGCAGCTCCCGGTTGGGCGGCTCCCTCTACAATGAGCAGTTCTTC

CDR3 length: 13
V gene: TRBV18
J gene: TRBJ1-1
clone size: .
D gene: .
CDR3 protein: CASSAGHNTEAFF
CDR3 DNA: TGTGCCAGCTCTGCAGGGCACAACACTGAAGCTTTCTTT

CDR3 length: 12
V gene: TRBV12-5
J gene: TRBJ2-5
clone size: once
D gene: .
CDR3 protein: CASGFYLGTQYF
CDR3 DNA: TGTGCTAGTGGTTTTTACTTGGGGACCCAGTACTTC

CDR3 length: 15
V gene: TRBV2
J gene: TRBJ1-6
clone size: .
D gene: TRBD1
CDR3 protein: CASRLQGAVNSPLHF
CDR3 DNA: TGTGCCAGCAGGCTCCAGGGGGCGGTGAATTCACCCCTCCACTTT

CDR3 length: 18
V gene: TRBV5-4
J gene: TRBJ1-6
clone size: .
D gene: TRBD1
CDR3 protein: CASSVGTGLSSYNSPLHF
CDR3 DNA: TGTGCCAGCAGCGTGGGGACAGGGCTCAGTTCCTATAATTCACCCCTCCACTTT

CDR3 length: 13
V gene: TRBV18
J gene: TRBJ1-4
clone size: .
D gene: .
CDR3 protein: CASSLISNEKLFF
CDR3 DNA: TGTGCCAGCTCACTGATATCTAATGAAAAACTGTTTTTT

CDR3 length: 18
V gene: TRBV6-2/TRBV6-3
J gene: TRBJ2-6
clone size: .
D gene: .
CDR3 protein: CASSYDGGAISGANVLTF
CDR3 DNA: TGTGCCAGCAGTTACGATGGCGGGGCCATCTCTGGGGCCAACGTCCTGACTTTC

CDR3 length: 14
V gene: TRBV18
J gene: TRBJ1-2
clone size: once
D gene: TRBD1
CDR3 protein: CASSPLGQNYGYTF
CDR3 DNA: TGTGCCAGCTCACCACTGGGACAGAACTATGGCTACACCTTC

CDR3 length: 16
V gene: TRBV11-2
J gene: TRBJ1-3
clone size: .
D gene: .
CDR3 protein: CASSRDRLNSGNTIYF
CDR3 DNA: TGTGCCAGCAGCCGCGACAGGCTCAACTCTGGAAACACCATATATTTT

CDR3 length: 16
V gene: TRBV5-1
J gene: TRBJ2-3
clone size: .
D gene: TRBD2
CDR3 protein: CASSSTLAGPSDTQYF
CDR3 DNA: TGCGCCAGCAGCTCAACACTAGCGGGGCCGTCAGATACGCAGTATTTT

CDR3 length: 13
V gene: TRBV7-8
J gene: TRBJ2-7
clone size: .
D gene: .
CDR3 protein: CASSYGRNYEQYF
CDR3 DNA: TGTGCCAGCAGCTACGGCAGAAACTACGAGCAGTACTTC

CDR3 length: 21
V gene: TRBV7-6
J gene: TRBJ2-5
clone size: .
D gene: .
CDR3 protein: CASSLRERGTRYRTSQETQYF
CDR3 DNA: TGTGCCAGCAGCTTACGGGAAAGAGGGACAAGGTATCGGACTAGCCAAGAGACCCAGTACTTC

CDR3 length: 13
V gene: TRBV30
J gene: TRBJ1-2
clone size: once
D gene: .
CDR3 protein: CAWSTGYSYGYTF
CDR3 DNA: TGTGCCTGGAGTACGGGGTACTCCTATGGCTACACCTTC

CDR3 length: 14
V gene: TRBV19
J gene: TRBJ2-5
clone size: .
D gene: .
CDR3 protein: CASSSQDRKETQYF
CDR3 DNA: TGTGCCAGTAGTAGCCAGGACAGAAAAGAGACCCAGTACTTC

CDR3 length: 14
V gene: TRBV6-5
J gene: TRBJ1-5
clone size: .
D gene: .
CDR3 protein: CASGRAGSNQPQHF
CDR3 DNA: TGTGCCAGCGGGAGGGCGGGGAGCAATCAGCCCCAGCATTTT

CDR3 length: 13
V gene: TRBV7-7
J gene: TRBJ2-5
clone size: .
D gene: TRBD1
CDR3 protein: CASSRDREETQYF
CDR3 DNA: TGTGCCAGCAGTCGGGACAGGGAAGAGACCCAGTACTTC

CDR3 length: 14
V gene: TRBV15
J gene: TRBJ2-1
clone size: .
D gene: .
CDR3 protein: CATSRDRSYNEQFF
CDR3 DNA: TGTGCCACCAGCCGGGACCGCTCCTACAATGAGCAGTTCTTC

CDR3 length: 17
V gene: TRBV4-1
J gene: TRBJ1-2
clone size: .
D gene: .
CDR3 protein: CASSQGFLGQYNDGYTF
CDR3 DNA: TGCGCCAGCAGCCAAGGATTCCTGGGGCAGTATAACGATGGCTACACCTTC

CDR3 length: 14
V gene: TRBV2
J gene: TRBJ1-3
clone size: few
D gene: .
CDR3 protein: CASSEAFSGNTIYF
CDR3 DNA: TGTGCCAGCAGCGAGGCATTCTCTGGAAACACCATATATTTT

CDR3 length: 15
V gene: TRBV5-4
J gene: TRBJ2-5
clone size: .
D gene: TRBD2
CDR3 protein: CASSAGGLYQETQYF
CDR3 DNA: TGTGCCAGCAGCGCGGGGGGCCTGTACCAAGAGACCCAGTACTTC

CDR3 length: 13
V gene: TRBV10-2
J gene: TRBJ2-1
clone size: .
D gene: TRBD1
CDR3 protein: CATNVDRVGEQFF
CDR3 DNA: TGCGCCACCAATGTCGACAGGGTCGGTGAGCAGTTCTTC

CDR3 length: 13
V gene: TRBV29-1
J gene: TRBJ1-4
clone size: .
D gene: .
CDR3 protein: CSVGTSTNEKLFF
CDR3 DNA: TGCAGCGTGGGGACGTCAACTAATGAAAAACTGTTTTTT

CDR3 length: 18
V gene: TRBV5-4
J gene: TRBJ2-5
clone size: .
D gene: TRBD2
CDR3 protein: CASSWAFGTSGQQETQYF
CDR3 DNA: TGTGCCAGCAGCTGGGCATTTGGGACTAGCGGGCAACAAGAGACCCAGTACTTC